This T cell receptor beta chain was profiled in a study of blood T cells in healthy people across ages. CDR3 size: 18 residues. Germline values: CDR1 SGDLS, CDR2 YYNGEE. The ends were cut back, 3 bases at V and 0 bases at J, with 19 bases in the middle. Study-level results: In the absence of known donor CMV status, changes in expanded clonotypes were possibly confounded.

Turning to this clonotype: As yet, its antigen is unknown. Given a much more abundant clone one base away, this may be a read error.

PCR was performed a second time for about 7 to 11 cycles using a sample-barcoded 5' primer and a J-beta primer mix. Each sample provided no less than 2.5 million CDR3-containing paired-end reads. TCRdb passed the 5' RACE reads through MiXCR, listing each CDR3 protein once. The repertoire has roughly 800,000 distinct CDR3 sequences, approximately 35% of them found once; the top ten carry approximately 13%. This sequence originates from a man aged 18 to 29 in good health. Sample: blood. This chain uses TRBV9 with TRBJ2-1; D tentatively fits TRBD1 or TRBD2 (5 bases each). The CDR3 here is CASSEPSGRALSYNEQFF. CDR3 nucleotides: TGTGCCAGCAGCGAGCCCTCGGGACGGGCCCTCTCCTACAATGAGCAGTTCTTC.